Each of the 9 T cell receptor beta chains below was sequenced from the same sample in a study of PD-1 blockade in classical Hodgkin lymphoma. Autologous stem cell transplantation was followed by relapse in every patient, and brentuximab vedotin exposure varied. Assay used: immunoSEQ multiplex PCR; TCRdb lists only in-frame clones, some missing. The data show 55,000 to 80,000 clones, with about 92% seen just once and about 8% held by the top ten. Sequencing used peripheral blood mononuclear cells (PBMCs), obtained at baseline. The source of these receptors is a human donor with classical Hodgkin lymphoma.

This chain connects TRBV7-9 to TRBJ2-5, with 8 bases lining up with TRBD1. The assigned J gene may be wrong: the sequence end matches TRBJ2-7 better. Germline CDR1 SEHNR, CDR2 FQNEAQ (reference sequence). The CDR3 contains 15 residues. Here the CDR3 DNA reads TGTGCCAGCAGCTTAGCTCACAGGGGGGACTACGAGCAGTACTTC. Translated: CASSLAHRGDYEQYF.

The chain combines TRBV7-6 with TRBJ2-7, with 7 bases aligning to TRBD1. From germline, CDR1 is SGHVS and CDR2 FNYEAQ. The CDR3 has 14 amino acids. V lost 2 bases, J lost 5 bases, and 6 bases stayed unmatched. CDR3 residues: CASSLLRQGNEQYF. CDR3 nucleotide sequence: TGTGCCAGCAGCTTATTAAGACAGGGCAACGAGCAGTACTTC.

The rearrangement uses TRBV11-2 and TRBJ2-2; a possible D gene is TRBD1 (7 bases). The CDR3 covers 18 residues. Trimming left V 4 bases short and J 2 bases short, with 20 bases between. CDR1 and CDR2 (germline): SGHAT, FQNNGV. Here the CDR3 reads CASSSHRAGQINTGELFF. CDR3 DNA sequence: TGTGCCAGCAGCTCCCATCGGGCGGGACAGATAAACACCGGGGAGCTGTTTTTT.

The V and J genes are TRBV11-3 and TRBJ2-2, with D hard to call. The V gene's germline CDR1 is SGHNT and CDR2 YENEEA. Trimming shortened V by 4 bases and J by 9 bases, and 9 bases separated the two germline ends. The CDR3 runs to 12 residues. The CDR3 sequence: CASSSSARELFF. In DNA, the CDR3 is TGTGCCAGCAGCTCCTCGGCCCGGGAGCTGTTTTTT.

The chain links TRBV11-2 to TRBJ2-7; 15 bases fit TRBD2. V shed 3 bases and J 3 bases; nucleotides not matched to a gene: 3. Looked up from germline, CDR1 is SGHAT and CDR2 is FQNNGV. The CDR3 is 16 amino acids. The CDR3 region has the DNA TGTGCCAGCAGCTTGGGACTAGCGGGAGGACTCTACGAGCAGTACTTC. Residues: CASSLGLAGGLYEQYF.

This clone has a handful of counts. The gene calls are TRBV6-1 and TRBJ2-1; D is perhaps TRBD1 (6 bases). The length of the CDR3 is 13 residues. Germline V gives CDR1 MNHNS, CDR2 SASEGT. V gave up 6 bases and J gave up 4 bases, with 10 bases separating them. CDR3 DNA: TGTGCCAGCAGCCAAGACAGGTACAATGAGCAGTTCTTC. It codes for CASSQDRYNEQFF.

The chain joins TRBV7-9 to TRBJ2-5; D not certain. V lost 5 bases and J 0 bases, leaving 7 bases between the germline ends. The CDR3 sequence is 13 residues long. The germline V gene encodes CDR1 SEHNR and CDR2 FQNEAQ (reference sequence). The CDR3 sequence is CASSTRYQETQYF. Written as DNA, the CDR3 is TGTGCCAGCAGCACCCGGTACCAAGAGACCCAGTACTTC.

The gene calls are TRBV27 and TRBJ1-1, with unresolved D. Germline CDR1 MNHEY, CDR2 SMNVEV (reference sequence). The V end was cut by 7 bases, the J end by 3 bases, with 15 bases between. The CDR3 runs 14 residues. The CDR3 loop reads CASTRKVRDTEAFF. The CDR3 DNA reads as TGTGCCAGCACCCGGAAAGTCCGGGACACTGAAGCTTTCTTT.

This clone has just one count. The chain uses TRBV7-3 and TRBJ2-7, with 10 bases matching TRBD1. V lost 5 bases to trimming and J lost 5 bases; unmatched junction nucleotides: 9. CDR3 length equals 15 residues. The V gene's germline CDR1 is SGHTA and CDR2 FQGTGA. Here the CDR3 reads CASSPTGTGADEQYF. In DNA, the CDR3 is TGTGCCAGCAGCCCAACCGGGACAGGGGCAGACGAGCAGTACTTC.